These T cell receptor beta chains were read from a single sample in a study of human T cells and chemical hapten exposure. TCRdb re-called the RACE reads with MiXCR, one entry per CDR3 protein. The table has roughly 100,000 distinct CDR3 sequences, less than 45% seen once. The starting material was whole blood, obtained in connection with sensitization to the hapten diphenylcyclopropenone (DPC). Every receptor here comes from a man aged 40-49 years with alopecia areata. Some clones in this sample may be carry-over from other donors' samples. CDR3s include the opening cysteine and the closing phenylalanine or tryptophan.

>TRBV29-1
CSVAYGLSEANVLTF
>TRBV5-1
CASSLVASGEEQFF
>TRBV6-2/TRBV6-3
CASSFRVSGANVLTF
>TRBV6-5
CASSSLTVYNSPLHF
>TRBV12-3/TRBV12-4
CAITPMTKNIQYF
>TRBV29-1
CSVESKGAGYGYTF
>TRBV18
CASSPLPSQETQYF
>TRBV25-1
CASSGDRASQPQHF
>TRBV7-2
CASSSRPGTGAQAEKLFF
>TRBV14
CASSQVRGGGEAFF
>TRBV7-2
CASSSQGARDEQFF
>TRBV18
CASSPPSGGYTF
>TRBV5-1
CASNTAASSTDTQYF
>TRBV7-2
CASSSLRTDTQYF
>TRBV5-6
CASSLVGSVETQYF
>TRBV4-1
CASSQVGREGRSPYNEQFF
>TRBV6-1
CASSDQGATTEAFF
>TRBV10-3
CAISLAGATETQYF
>TRBV20-1
CSASPGTTPYEQYF
>TRBV7-2
CASSLGRWARESEQFF
>TRBV14
CASSQVRASTDTQYF
>TRBV6-2/TRBV6-3
CASSTGAGTDTQYF
>TRBV27
CASRGTGEYQPQHF
>TRBV14
CASSQGSSYEQYF
>TRBV19
CASSRTGTHSEQFF
>TRBV10-3
CAIRDRGPGEAFF
>TRBV7-8
CASSSSPGQGAVNTEAFF
>TRBV7-2
CASSLRPTGEETQYF
>TRBV29-1
CSVARGYGTEAFF